The TCR beta chain under discussion was sequenced for a study of cytomegalovirus exposure and HLA in healthy donors. The PCR ran on 60 Vbeta and 13 Jbeta primers. Study processing details: It was a later analysis that counted approximately 81 million unique TCR beta chains, of which approximately 9.9 million were shared. The protocol was immunoSEQ multiplex PCR, while the TCRdb copy is restricted to in-frame clones and leaves out a portion. Clonal size and the V and J genes are those of that table, whereas D and trimming came from the DNA. The data hold about 180,000 clones, with about four fifths observed a single time. Study findings and constraints: A later analysis found most CMV-associated TCR beta chains apparently HLA-restricted. Associated with cytomegalovirus, according to the listing, were 150 to 200 TCR beta chains. V- and J-gene trimming of TCR beta was linked (in a later analysis) to a missense DCLRE1C variant.

In the case of this clone: The target antigen is unknown.

The clonotype comes from a woman between 25 and 40 years old in good health and CMV-seronegative. Sequenced: PBMCs.

The CDR3 DNA is TGTGCCACCAGCAGAGGCACAGAGAATGAAAAACTGTTTTTT. Protein: CATSRGTENEKLFF. The chain couples TRBV15 to TRBJ1-4; D unclear. The V end lost 1 base, the J end lost 5 bases, and 8 bases lay between the germline ends. The CDR3 totals 14 residues. Germline CDR1 and CDR2: LNHNV and YYDKDF (reference sequence).